The next 29 T cell receptor beta chains were all read from a single sample in a study of cytomegalovirus exposure and HLA in healthy donors. Primers for the PCR totalled 60 Vbeta and 13 Jbeta. Assay: immunoSEQ multiplex PCR; the TCRdb copy retains only in-frame clones and omits some. The data contain some 150,000 clones, around 72% of them singletons. Sequencing was done on a sample of PBMCs. All receptors derive from a human donor in good health.

This rearrangement joins TRBV6-5 to TRBJ2-2, with a possible D match to TRBD2 (6 bases). This CDR3 has 14 residues. Trimming removed 3 bases at V and 4 bases at J, with 9 bases between. Germline CDR1 reads MNHEY; CDR2 reads SVGAGI. The CDR3 DNA is TGTGCCAGCAGTTATCCCGGGGGCACCGGGGAGCTGTTTTTT. This sequence encodes CASSYPGGTGELFF.

Of note for this clone: It is unclear where the CDR3 begins or ends on the DNA, so no DNA is shown, and the CDR3 is as TCRdb lists it. This chain joins TRBV5-1 and TRBJ2-3; the D call TRBD2 from the table was never checked on the DNA. Germline values: CDR1 SGHRS, CDR2 YFSETQ. The CDR3 adds up to 15 amino acids, both ends counted. Here the CDR3 reads CASSLVASGTDTLYF.

The chain couples TRBV29-1 to TRBJ2-7, with 9 bases aligning to TRBD1. The CDR3 is 14 residues long. Germline V gives CDR1 SQVTM, CDR2 ANQGSEA. Trimming cost V 6 bases and J 1 base; bases outside gene matches: 7. The CDR3 sequence: CSVTTGGLSYEQYF. As DNA, the CDR3 is TGCAGCGTGACGACAGGGGGATTATCCTACGAGCAGTACTTC.

The genes are TRBV5-1 and TRBJ2-3; D is possibly TRBD1 (5 bases). The CDR3 extends over 14 amino acids. Trimming took 2 bases from V and 2 from J, leaving 9 bases between them. The germline gives CDR1 SGHRS, CDR2 YFSETQ. CDR3 in amino acids: CASSLGEFTDTQYF. CDR3 sequence (DNA): TGCGCCAGCAGCTTAGGGGAATTCACAGATACGCAGTATTTT.

V and J are TRBV11-2 and TRBJ2-7; no definite D call. The CDR3 has 15 amino acids. With 0 bases removed from V and 0 bases from J, the gap between germline ends came to 9 bases. The germline gives CDR1 SGHAT, CDR2 FQNNGV. The CDR3 DNA reads as TGTGCCAGCAGCTTAGATCCGCGAGACTCCTACGAGCAGTACTTC. Protein product: CASSLDPRDSYEQYF.

The rearrangement links TRBV9 to TRBJ2-7; TRBD1 might be the D (6 bases). The CDR3 sequence is 17 residues long. Looked up from germline, CDR1 is SGDLS and CDR2 is YYNGEE. Between the trimmed V and J ends, which lost 0 bases and 0 bases, there was a span of 16 bases. The chain's CDR3 is CASSVETGQSSSYEQYF. CDR3 nucleotides: TGTGCCAGCAGCGTAGAAACTGGACAGTCCAGCTCCTACGAGCAGTACTTC.

The CDR3 protein is CASSSLDWEETQYF. The CDR3 region has the DNA TGTGCCAGCAGCTCCTTGGACTGGGAAGAGACCCAGTACTTC. J is TRBJ2-5 and V is TRBV5-6, with a weak D call TRBD2 (5 bases). This CDR3 has 14 amino acids. Trimming removed 3 bases from V and 3 bases from J, with 12 bases in between. Germline CDR1 SGHDT, CDR2 YYEEEE.

The V call is TRBV6-5, the J call TRBJ1-2; 9 nucleotides line up with TRBD1. Germline CDR1 and CDR2: MNHEY and SVGAGI. With V trimmed by 4 bases and J by 6 bases, 6 bases remained unmatched. The CDR3 sequence is 14 residues long. CDR3 amino acids: CASSFGQGRHGYTF. CDR3 DNA: TGTGCCAGCAGTTTTGGACAGGGGAGACATGGCTACACCTTC.

V usage is TRBV7-6 and J usage is TRBJ1-3; D is perhaps TRBD1 (6 bases). Deletions cut 1 base from V and 2 bases from J, with 12 bases between. Germline V CDR1 and CDR2: SGHVS, FNYEAQ. The CDR3 runs to 16 residues. This CDR3 reads CASSLEGRGPGNTIYF. CDR3 sequence (DNA): TGTGCCAGCAGCTTAGAAGGCAGGGGACCTGGAAACACCATATATTTT.

This clone occurred a few times. The rearrangement links TRBV4-1 to TRBJ1-1, with 7 bases aligning to TRBD1. There are 15 residues in the CDR3. After removal of 2 bases from V and 2 bases from J, the junction contained 5 bases not matched to a gene. Germline assignment: CDR1 MGHRA and CDR2 YSYEKL. CDR3 loop: CASSQMTGFNTEAFF. The DNA for the CDR3 is TGCGCCAGCAGCCAAATGACAGGGTTCAACACTGAAGCTTTCTTT.

The chain has TRBV15 and TRBJ2-7, with D possibly being TRBD1 (5 bases). Germline V gene sequence: CDR1 LNHNV, CDR2 YYDKDF (reference sequence). This CDR3 is 12 amino acids long. Trimming left V 4 bases short and J 6 bases short, with 10 bases between. DNA for the CDR3: TGTGCCACCAGCATCATAGGGGTCGAGCAGTACTTC. It codes for CATSIIGVEQYF.

This chain connects TRBV29-1 to TRBJ2-7, with a tentative D call TRBD2 (6 bases). The germline V and J ends were trimmed by 3 bases and 4 bases, with 13 bases remaining between them. Per germline, CDR1 SQVTM and CDR2 ANQGSEA. This CDR3 is 13 amino acids long. This chain's CDR3 is CSVDSGTDYEQYF. The CDR3 nucleotides are TGCAGCGTTGATTCCGGGACTGATTACGAGCAGTACTTC.

This chain joins TRBV7-9 and TRBJ2-5; tentatively, D is TRBD1 (5 bases). V lost 3 bases and J 3 bases, leaving 11 bases between the germline ends. The germline CDR1 and CDR2 sequences are SEHNR and FQNEAQ (reference sequence). The CDR3 contains 14 residues. The CDR3 loop reads CASSFKGLKETQYF. CDR3 DNA sequence: TGTGCCAGCAGCTTCAAGGGGCTCAAAGAGACCCAGTACTTC.

The rearrangement links TRBV5-1 to TRBJ1-2; D remains unclear. The V end lost 1 base, the J end lost 2 bases, and 15 bases lay between the germline ends. The CDR3 has 16 residues. Germline V gene sequence: CDR1 SGHRS, CDR2 YFSETQ. The CDR3 DNA sequence: TGCGCCAGCAGCTTGCAGACGGGTGGAGGAAACTATGGCTACACCTTC. Translation gives CASSLQTGGGNYGYTF.

The chain has TRBV29-1 and TRBJ2-7, with a possible D match to TRBD1 (6 bases). Trimming pared 3 bases from V and 6 bases from J, leaving 18 bases between. CDR1 and CDR2 from the germline V gene are SQVTM and ANQGSEA. The CDR3 runs to 14 residues. The CDR3: CSVEMGYTGSEQYF. For the CDR3, the DNA is TGCAGCGTTGAGATGGGGTATACAGGGAGCGAGCAGTACTTC.

The chain combines TRBV11-2 with TRBJ1-1; 8 positions match TRBD1. The CDR3 extends over 14 amino acids. Germline loops: CDR1 SGHAT, CDR2 FQNNGV. V dropped 2 bases and J dropped 5; count of bases not matched to a gene: 4. CDR3 in DNA: TGTGCCAGCAGCTTACAACAGGGGGGAACTGAAGCTTTCTTT. Protein sequence: CASSLQQGGTEAFF.

This clone was observed a single time. The V gene is TRBV27, the J gene TRBJ1-2; a possible D gene is TRBD1 (5 bases). V was clipped by 7 bases and J by 6 bases, with 15 bases between them. This CDR3 is built from 13 residues. Germline loops: CDR1 MNHEY, CDR2 SMNVEV (reference sequence). Here the CDR3 DNA reads TGTGCCAGCACCTCGGGGGGGGTGGATGGCTACACCTTC. It specifies CASTSGGVDGYTF.

This clone occurred a few times. The rearrangement links TRBV2 to TRBJ2-1; 12 bases map to TRBD1. The CDR3 runs 14 residues. From germline, CDR1 is SNHLY and CDR2 FYNNEI. The J segment lost 7 bases and the V segment lost 9 bases, leaving 7 bases of the junction unmatched. The CDR3 bases are TGTGCCAGTAACCGGGACAGGGGGCGGAATGAGCAGTTCTTC. Amino acids: CASNRDRGRNEQFF.

The J gene is TRBJ2-1, the V gene TRBV7-2, with 14 bases that match TRBD2. This CDR3 is 14 amino acids long. Germline CDR1 SGHTA, CDR2 FQGNSA. J was trimmed by 13 bases and V by 5 bases; bases with no gene match: 7. CDR3 in amino acids: CASSAGLAGGFQFF. CDR3 in DNA: TGTGCCAGCAGCGCCGGACTAGCGGGGGGTTTCCAGTTCTTC.

The chain links TRBV7-3 to TRBJ2-3; TRBD1 matches at 9 bases. Trimming cost V 1 base and J 5 bases; bases outside gene matches: 10. Germline values: CDR1 SGHTA, CDR2 FQGTGA. This CDR3 spans 17 amino acids. CDR3 region: CASSLKPDRGWEDTQYF. CDR3 DNA: TGTGCCAGCAGCTTAAAACCGGACAGGGGCTGGGAAGATACGCAGTATTTT.

The chain links TRBV6-5 to TRBJ1-1; TRBD1 aligns across 7 bases. This CDR3 is built from 14 residues. Per the germline V gene, CDR1 is MNHEY and CDR2 is SVGAGI. The trim removed 4 bases at V and 3 bases at J, leaving 5 bases unmatched. CDR3 in DNA: TGTGCCAGCAGTTTTATGGGACAGCACACTGAAGCTTTCTTT. This codes for CASSFMGQHTEAFF.

This clone was counted between two and nine times. The chain combines TRBV27 with TRBJ2-1; maybe TRBD2 (5 bases). With 4 bases removed from V and 4 bases from J, the gap between germline ends came to 14 bases. Germline assignment: CDR1 MNHEY and CDR2 SMNVEV (reference sequence). This CDR3 comprises 15 residues. The CDR3 sequence is CASSSPQRSYNEQFF. The CDR3 DNA sequence: TGTGCCAGCAGTTCCCCCCAGCGGTCTTACAATGAGCAGTTCTTC.

The chain has TRBV7-9 and TRBJ1-1; 7 positions match TRBD1. The junction had 4 bases not matched to a gene; V was cut back by 5 bases and J by 1 base. The germline CDR1 and CDR2 sequences are SEHNR and FQNEAQ (reference sequence). The length of the CDR3 is 14 residues. The CDR3 region is CASSEGTANTEAFF. CDR3 sequence (DNA): TGTGCCAGCAGCGAGGGGACAGCGAACACTGAAGCTTTCTTT.

The rearrangement uses TRBV2 and TRBJ2-1; 11 nucleotides match TRBD2. V was pared by 3 bases and J by 7 bases, with 8 bases of the junction left unmatched. Germline-derived CDR1 and CDR2 are SNHLY and FYNNEI. This CDR3 spans 16 amino acids. Written as DNA, the CDR3 is TGTGCCAGCAGTGAGTTCTTAGCGGGGGGGCTTAATGAGCAGTTCTTC. It specifies CASSEFLAGGLNEQFF. Full variable domain (rest looked up from reference TRBV2 and TRBJ2-1): EPEVTQTPSHQVTQMGQEVILRCVPISNHLYFYWYRQILGQKVEFLVSFYNNEISEKSEIFDDQFSVERPDGSNFTLKIRSTKLEDSAMYFCASSEFLAGGLNEQFFGPGTRLTVL.

The rearrangement links TRBV29-1 to TRBJ1-2; the D is unclear. In germline, CDR1 is SQVTM, CDR2 ANQGSEA. The CDR3 consists of 13 residues. Trimming took off 1 base at V and 5 bases at J, with 11 bases between the two ends. The CDR3, as DNA: TGCAGCGTTGAAGGCGGCCAGAGTTATGGCTACACCTTC. Protein sequence: CSVEGGQSYGYTF. Full variable domain (rest looked up from reference TRBV29-1 and TRBJ1-2): SAVISQKPSRDICQRGTSLTIQCQVDSQVTMMFWYRQQPGQSLTLIATANQGSEATYESGFVIDKFPISRPNLTFSTLTVSNMSPEDSSIYLCSVEGGQSYGYTFGSGTRLTVV.

Remarks on this clone: Its ends do not fully match the called genes, so a read error is possible. V usage is TRBV6-1 and J usage is TRBJ2-7, with TRBD2 matching over 12 bases. This CDR3 is 15 amino acids long. Germline CDR1 and CDR2: MNHNS and SASEGT. The CDR3 DNA reads TGTGTCAGCAGTTTCCGACTAGCGGGGGCCTACGAGCAGTACTTC. Residues: CVSSFRLAGAYEQYF.

The chain employs TRBV7-6 and TRBJ2-5; 10 positions match TRBD2. After removal of 1 base from V and 4 bases from J, the junction contained 6 bases not matched to a gene. Germline lookup yields CDR1 SGHVS and CDR2 FNYEAQ. This CDR3 comprises 16 residues. DNA for the CDR3: TGTGCCAGCAGCTTAGATCGAGCGGGGGGGCGAGAGACCCAGTACTTC. The encoded protein is CASSLDRAGGRETQYF.

The chain employs TRBV6-1 and TRBJ1-1; D perhaps matches TRBD1 (6 bases). This CDR3 has 13 residues. Germline V gene lookup returns CDR1 MNHNS and CDR2 SASEGT. Trimming left V 6 bases short and J 0 bases short, with 8 bases between. The CDR3 sequence is CASRQGMNTEAFF. For the CDR3, the DNA is TGTGCCAGCAGACAGGGAATGAACACTGAAGCTTTCTTT.

The chain recombines TRBV11-2 with TRBJ1-1; D perhaps matches TRBD1 (6 bases). There are 15 residues in the CDR3. Germline V gene lookup returns CDR1 SGHAT and CDR2 FQNNGV. V lost 7 bases and J 1 base, leaving 16 bases between the germline ends. CDR3 region: CASTQPGVENTEAFF. The CDR3 DNA is TGTGCCAGCACCCAACCAGGGGTGGAGAACACTGAAGCTTTCTTT.